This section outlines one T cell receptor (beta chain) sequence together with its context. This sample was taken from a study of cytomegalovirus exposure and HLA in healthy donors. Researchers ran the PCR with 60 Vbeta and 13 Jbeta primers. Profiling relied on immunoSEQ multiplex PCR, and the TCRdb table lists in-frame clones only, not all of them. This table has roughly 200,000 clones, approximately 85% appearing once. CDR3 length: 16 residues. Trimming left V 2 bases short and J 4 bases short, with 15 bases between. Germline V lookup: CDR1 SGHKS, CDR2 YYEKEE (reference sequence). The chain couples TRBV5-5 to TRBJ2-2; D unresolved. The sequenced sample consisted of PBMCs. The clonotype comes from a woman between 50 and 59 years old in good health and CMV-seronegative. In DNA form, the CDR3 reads TGTGCCAGCAGCTTTCTCTTTCAGGTCGGCACCGGGGAGCTGTTTTTT. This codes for CASSFLFQVGTGELFF.